Listed below are T cell receptor beta chains from one sample, sequenced in a study of blood T cell repertoires in COVID-19. Sequenced by immunoSEQ multiplex PCR; TCRdb stores in-frame clones only, minus some. The table includes about 290,000 clones, nearly 90% detected once. Input material: peripheral blood. Source of these receptors: a woman aged 25-40 years with COVID-19, enrolled during active disease. Both conserved end residues are part of each CDR3. A D gene is named only where the DNA matches it firmly. Where a row states a size, it is once, few, many or the class of an expanded clone; other rows omit it.

>TRBV5-1|15|TRBJ1-1|NA|TRBD1
TGCGCCAGCAGCTTGTGGGACAGAATGAACACTGAAGCTTTCTTT
CASSLWDRMNTEAFF
>TRBV5-1|12|TRBJ1-1|NA|NA
TGCGCCAGCAGCTCCCAGGGCGCTGAAGCTTTCTTT
CASSSQGAEAFF
>TRBV6-5|15|TRBJ1-1|once|TRBD1
TGTGCCAGCAGTTTCGACAGGGGTAGGGGCACTGAAGCTTTCTTT
CASSFDRGRGTEAFF
>TRBV18|16|TRBJ1-1|NA|NA
TGTGCCAGCTCACCACTAATTTTAGCAAGAGACACTGAAGCTTTCTTT
CASSPLILARDTEAFF
>TRBV19|13|TRBJ1-2|NA|NA
TGTGCCAGTAGTATCCCCAGGGCAGGTGGCTACACCTTC
CASSIPRAGGYTF
>TRBV20-1|11|TRBJ1-1|NA|NA
TGCAGTGCCTCTATAAACACTGAAGCTTTCTTT
CSASINTEAFF
>TRBV12-3/TRBV12-4|13|TRBJ2-5|NA|TRBD2
TGTGCCAGCAGCGGACTAGCCCCAGAGACCCAGTACTTC
CASSGLAPETQYF
>TRBV27|17|TRBJ2-1|NA|NA
TGTGCCAGCAAATCCGGGACGGGGGTTCGGGGTTTCAATGAGCAGTTCTTC
CASKSGTGVRGFNEQFF
>TRBV3-1/TRBV3-2|15|TRBJ2-1|NA|NA
TGTGCCAGCAGCCAAGATGCCCTAGTGGTGGATGAGCAGTTCTTC
CASSQDALVVDEQFF
>TRBV18|13|TRBJ1-1|NA|NA
TGTGCCAGCTCACCACCCCTCTACACTGAAGCTTTCTTT
CASSPPLYTEAFF
>TRBV19|13|TRBJ1-5|NA|NA
TGTGCCAGTAGTGGGGGGGGCAATCAGCCCCAGCATTTT
CASSGGGNQPQHF
>TRBV7-2|15|TRBJ2-5|NA|TRBD2
TGTGCCAGCAGCTTAACTAGCGGGTACCAAGAGACCCAGTACTTC
CASSLTSGYQETQYF